The 24 T cell receptor beta chains listed next were all sequenced from one sample in a study of graft-versus-host responses after intestinal transplantation (dated by TCRdb to the early 2020s). The protocol used for the library was the immunoSEQ multiplex PCR assay. TCRdb re-hosts the immuneACCESS table, in-frame sequences only. Its copies lack some clones; in the studies checked, an unresolved V gene accounts for under half of them, and the cause for the rest is not known. Here the sample has about 80,000 clones; 80% to 95% occur a single time. Together, the top ten hold approximately 0.73% of the sample. Sequencing used PBMCs, obtained 98 days after intestinal transplantation. Receptor source: a human patient who received an intestinal transplant, so some T cells may come from the graft donor.

This chain joins TRBV27 and TRBJ1-2, with 7 nucleotides matching TRBD1. Germline V gene data show CDR1 as MNHEY and CDR2 as SMNVEV (reference sequence). The V segment lost 0 bases and the J segment 5 bases; nucleotides outside the gene matches: 6. The CDR3 sequence is 15 residues long. CDR3 sequence: CASSLSETGMYGYTF. The CDR3 DNA reads as TGTGCCAGCAGTTTATCAGAGACAGGGATGTATGGCTACACCTTC.

The chain couples TRBV27 to TRBJ2-2; the D is unclear. The CDR3 is 15 amino acids. V shed 5 bases and J shed 6 bases, with 16 bases lying between them. Germline loops: CDR1 MNHEY, CDR2 SMNVEV (reference sequence). CDR3 sequence: CASSPAHHLAGELFF. CDR3 DNA sequence: TGTGCCAGCAGTCCGGCTCACCACTTGGCCGGGGAGCTGTTTTTT.

The chain links TRBV6-5 to TRBJ2-5, with 7 bases lining up with TRBD1. The CDR3 is 14 amino acids. Germline V gene sequence: CDR1 MNHEY, CDR2 SVGAGI. V was clipped by 6 bases and J by 0 bases; unmatched bases: 4. CDR3 in amino acids: CASSFGQDQETQYF. DNA for the CDR3: TGTGCCAGCAGCTTTGGACAGGACCAAGAGACCCAGTACTTC.

The chain carries TRBV30 and TRBJ1-6; tentatively, D is TRBD1 (5 bases). CDR1 is GTSNPN and CDR2 is SVGIG in the germline V gene (reference sequence). The length of the CDR3 is 14 residues. The ends were cut back, 6 bases at V and 5 bases at J, with 14 bases in the middle. The CDR3 sequence is CACIGTPNNSPLHF. CDR3 in DNA: TGTGCCTGTATCGGGACTCCGAATAATTCACCCCTCCACTTT.

The chain links TRBV7-9 to TRBJ2-5; D may match TRBD1 or TRBD2 (5 bases each). The CDR3 has 15 residues. Per germline, CDR1 SEHNR and CDR2 FQNEAQ (reference sequence). The V end lost 1 base, the J end lost 0 bases, and 9 bases lay between the germline ends. The CDR3 DNA reads as TGTGCCAGCAGCTTAGGGTGGGGGAACCAAGAGACCCAGTACTTC. Translated, it gives CASSLGWGNQETQYF. The full variable domain, in which reference TRBV7-9 and TRBJ2-5 provide the parts outside the CDR3, is DTGVSQNPRHKITKRGQNVTFRCDPISEHNRLYWYRQTLGQGPEFLTYFQNEAQLEKSRLLSDRFSAERPKGSFSTLEIQRTEQGDSAMYLCASSLGWGNQETQYFGPGTRLLVL.

J is TRBJ2-2 and V is TRBV5-4; 8 bases map to TRBD2. CDR1 SGHNT and CDR2 YYREEE come from the germline V gene (reference sequence). The ends lost 0 bases at V and 5 bases at J; junction bases unmatched: 6. This CDR3 spans 16 amino acids. For the CDR3, the DNA is TGTGCCAGCAGCTTGGTTAGTAGCGGGACGACCGGGGAGCTGTTTTTT. Protein: CASSLVSSGTTGELFF.

The rearrangement joins TRBV5-6 to TRBJ2-7; 7 bases are a match to TRBD1. Germline loops: CDR1 SGHDT, CDR2 YYEEEE. V shed 1 base and J 4 bases; nucleotides not matched to a gene: 5. The CDR3 spans 14 residues. CDR3 sequence reads: CASSLRRGWYEQYF. CDR3 DNA: TGTGCCAGCAGCTTGCGCAGGGGGTGGTACGAGCAGTACTTC.

V is TRBV5-1 and J is TRBJ2-1; 11 bases fit TRBD2. CDR1 and CDR2 from the germline V gene are SGHRS and YFSETQ. The CDR3 sequence is 16 residues long. V was pared by 1 base and J by 2 bases, with 2 bases of the junction left unmatched. CDR3 loop: CASSLSLAGAYNEQFF. The CDR3 bases are TGCGCCAGCAGCTTGTCACTAGCGGGGGCCTACAATGAGCAGTTCTTC.

The sample holds a few counts of this clone. V is TRBV4-1 and J is TRBJ1-6; D call uncertain. CDR1 and CDR2 from the germline V gene are MGHRA and YSYEKL. The CDR3 is made up of 14 amino acids. Trimming took 1 base from V and 8 from J, leaving 9 bases between them. The CDR3 is CASSQGSRDSPLHF. CDR3 bases: TGCGCCAGCAGCCAAGGATCGAGGGATTCACCCCTCCACTTT.

The V call is TRBV25-1, the J call TRBJ2-5; 8 nucleotides line up with TRBD1. CDR3 length: 16 amino acids. The V segment lost 3 bases and the J segment 5 bases; nucleotides outside the gene matches: 11. CDR1 MGHDK and CDR2 SYGVNS come from the germline V gene. The chain's CDR3 is CASSDRRTGTSETQYF. CDR3 DNA: TGTGCCAGCAGTGATCGCAGGACAGGGACAAGTGAGACCCAGTACTTC.

J is TRBJ1-2 and V is TRBV6-5; D unresolved. This CDR3 comprises 11 residues. V was cut by 4 bases and J by 2 bases, with 2 bases left in between. Per the germline V gene, CDR1 is MNHEY and CDR2 is SVGAGI. CDR3 loop: CASSLNYGYTF. As DNA, the CDR3 is TGTGCCAGCAGTTTGAACTATGGCTACACCTTC.

The chain joins TRBV5-1 to TRBJ2-7; 12 bases align to TRBD1. The germline V gene encodes CDR1 SGHRS and CDR2 YFSETQ. The CDR3 covers 15 residues. The J segment lost 3 bases and the V segment lost 4 bases, leaving 5 bases of the junction unmatched. For the CDR3, the DNA is TGCGCCAGCAGCATACGGGACAGGGGGCTCTACGAGCAGTACTTC. Its protein is CASSIRDRGLYEQYF. The whole variable domain, filled in from reference TRBV5-1 and TRBJ2-7, reads KAGVTQTPRYLIKTRGQQVTLSCSPISGHRSVSWYQQTPGQGLQFLFEYFSETQRNKGNFPGRFSGRQFSNSRSEMNVSTLELGDSALYLCASSIRDRGLYEQYFGPGTRLTVT.

The chain carries TRBV25-1 and TRBJ2-5; 8 bases match TRBD2. Per the germline V gene, CDR1 is MGHDK and CDR2 is SYGVNS. The CDR3 has 18 residues. J gave up 1 base and V 3 bases, and 13 bases lay outside the gene matches. CDR3 DNA sequence: TGTGCCAGCAGTGATCCACATGGGAGGACTAGCAGCCAAGAGACCCAGTACTTC. Protein: CASSDPHGRTSSQETQYF. The full variable domain, rest sourced from reference TRBV25-1 and TRBJ2-5, is EADIYQTPRYLVIGTGKKITLECSQTMGHDKMYWYQQDPGMELHLIHYSYGVNSTEKGDLSSESTVSRIRTEHFPLTLESARPSHTSQYLCASSDPHGRTSSQETQYFGPGTRLLVL.

The rearrangement links TRBV6-6 to TRBJ1-6; D is unclear. V was cut by 2 bases and J by 11 bases, with 7 bases left in between. There are 12 residues in the CDR3. Germline loops: CDR1 MNHNY, CDR2 SVGAGI (reference sequence). CDR3 sequence reads: CASSYEGTPLHF. The CDR3 DNA reads TGTGCCAGCAGTTACGAAGGGACACCCCTCCACTTT.

This clone was recorded only once. The chain carries TRBV7-9 and TRBJ2-7; weak D call: TRBD2 (6 bases). The germline gives CDR1 SEHNR, CDR2 FQNEAQ (reference sequence). The V gene lost 5 bases and the J gene lost 4 bases, with 15 bases spanning the gap. The CDR3 extends over 14 amino acids. The CDR3, as DNA: TGTGCCAGCAGCCCCGGGACTCGGCCGTACGAGCAGTACTTC. It yields the protein CASSPGTRPYEQYF.

V usage is TRBV6-1 and J usage is TRBJ1-5; unclear D gene. The germline V gene encodes CDR1 MNHNS and CDR2 SASEGT. The CDR3 loop spans 11 amino acids. The V end was cut by 8 bases, the J end by 6 bases, with 8 bases between. This CDR3 is CASSAGQPQHF. CDR3 bases: TGTGCCAGCTCGGCAGGTCAGCCCCAGCATTTT.

The rearrangement joins TRBV6-5 to TRBJ2-7; D gene ambiguous. CDR1 is MNHEY and CDR2 is SVGAGI in the germline V gene. The CDR3 loop spans 14 amino acids. The V end lost 8 bases, the J end lost 0 bases, and 14 bases lay between the germline ends. The CDR3 is CASSPEFSSYEQYF. The CDR3 DNA follows: TGTGCCAGCTCCCCGGAATTTTCCTCCTACGAGCAGTACTTC.

The V and J genes are TRBV19 and TRBJ1-2; 12 bases agree with TRBD1. Per germline, CDR1 LNHDA and CDR2 SQIVND (reference sequence). The CDR3 has 21 amino acids. Trimming took 5 bases from V and 8 from J; bases not matched to a gene: 27. CDR3 nucleotide sequence: TGTGCCAGTAGTCGCGGGGACAGGGGGCTGAGGCGTTCCGATTATGCGGGCGGCTACACCTTC. This gives the protein CASSRGDRGLRRSDYAGGYTF.

This chain uses TRBV5-4 with TRBJ1-3; perhaps TRBD1 as D (6 bases). This CDR3 is built from 17 residues. V lost 3 bases and J lost 8, with 24 bases in between. CDR1 and CDR2 (germline): SGHNT, YYREEE (reference sequence). The CDR3 bases are TGTGCCAGCAGCTCACTCGGGGGGGCGGCTGGTTCGGACACCATATATTTT. Encoded protein: CASSSLGGAAGSDTIYF.

V is TRBV7-6 and J is TRBJ2-1; the D gene is possibly TRBD2 (5 bases). This CDR3 is built from 15 residues. CDR1 SGHVS and CDR2 FNYEAQ come from the germline V gene. Trimming pared 5 bases from V and 4 bases from J, leaving 15 bases between. The CDR3, as DNA: TGTGCCAGCAGCCGAGCTCTTGGGGAGTACAATGAGCAGTTCTTC. Its translation: CASSRALGEYNEQFF.

The chain employs TRBV5-4 and TRBJ1-1; D ambiguous. Trimming stripped 2 bases from V and 1 base from J, with 12 bases between. Germline V gives CDR1 SGHNT, CDR2 YYREEE (reference sequence). The CDR3 loop spans 15 amino acids. CDR3 amino acids: CASSFPVGGNTEAFF. As DNA, the CDR3 is TGTGCCAGCAGCTTCCCGGTCGGAGGGAACACTGAAGCTTTCTTT. The entire variable domain, with the rest obtained from reference TRBV5-4 and TRBJ1-1, is as follows: ETGVTQSPTHLIKTRGQQVTLRCSSQSGHNTVSWYQQALGQGPQFIFQYYREEENGRGNFPPRFSGLQFPNYSSELNVNALELDDSALYLCASSFPVGGNTEAFFGQGTRLTVV.

CDR3 in DNA: TGTGCCAGTAGTACTTCGGGGACAGGGAAAAAACTGTTTTTT. It is translated as CASSTSGTGKKLFF. The chain links TRBV19 to TRBJ1-4, with 9 bases fitting TRBD1. Germline V CDR1 and CDR2: LNHDA, SQIVND (reference sequence). V shed 4 bases, J shed 9 bases, and the junction held 6 bases outside the gene matches. This CDR3 has 14 residues.

The chain uses TRBV9 and TRBJ2-1; D ambiguous. CDR1 is SGDLS, CDR2 YYNGEE, per germline. CDR3 size: 16 residues. Deletions cut 2 bases from V and 0 bases from J, with 12 bases between. The CDR3 sequence is CASSVLGQLSYNEQFF. The CDR3 DNA sequence: TGTGCCAGCAGCGTGCTCGGGCAGCTCTCCTACAATGAGCAGTTCTTC.

V gene TRBV7-3 combines with J gene TRBJ2-5; the match to TRBD2 covers 7 bases. The CDR3 runs 16 residues. Germline V gene data show CDR1 as SGHTA and CDR2 as FQGTGA. The V and J ends lost 5 bases and 4 bases, in that order; junction bases with no gene match: 13. The chain's CDR3 is CASSEKGLAVGETQYF. The CDR3 bases are TGTGCCAGCAGCGAAAAGGGGCTAGCGGTGGGAGAGACCCAGTACTTC. Full variable domain (rest looked up from reference TRBV7-3 and TRBJ2-5): GAGVSQTPSNKVTEKGKYVELRCDPISGHTALYWYRQSLGQGPEFLIYFQGTGAADDSGLPNDRFFAVRPEGSVSTLKIQRTERGDSAVYLCASSEKGLAVGETQYFGPGTRLLVL.